What follows are 17 T cell receptor beta chains derived from one specimen sequenced in a study of TET2 disruption in CD19-targeted CAR T cells listed by TCRdb under 2018. The library was made by the immunoSEQ multiplex PCR assay. TCRdb stores this immuneACCESS table with in-frame sequences only. Part of the clones is absent; in the studies checked, under half of the shortfall reflects unresolved V genes, and no reason is known for the rest. The table for this sample shows 20,000 to 30,000 clones. The top ten constitute less than 2% of the sample. Their antigens remain unidentified. The label giving this sample's treatment or condition can be read as: autologous CTL019 cells: CD19 CAR with 4-1BB and CD3 zeta domains. Sequences were derived from CD8- CAR+ T cells sorted from cultured blood T cells, sampled for CD19 CAR T cell therapy. Per the publication, the cell subset or site label means: CD8-negative CAR-positive T cells from the infusion product. The receptors were sampled from a man in his 70s with chronic lymphocytic leukemia.

The sequenced CDR3 bases are TGTGCCAGCAGCTTGCTTAATTCACCC. Translated, it gives CASSLLNSP. The complete CDR3 sequence is CASSLLNSPLHF. The genes are TRBV5-4 and TRBJ1-6; D remains unclear. The missing CDR3 end, 3 residues past where the read stops, is filled in from the germline J gene. V dropped 1 base and J dropped 6 bases, with 2 bases sitting between them. Germline V gene lookup returns CDR1 SGHNT and CDR2 YYREEE (reference sequence). This CDR3 is built from 12 residues. Full variable domain (missing parts from reference TRBV5-4 and TRBJ1-6): ETGVTQSPTHLIKTRGQQVTLRCSSQSGHNTVSWYQQALGQGPQFIFQYYREEENGRGNFPPRFSGLQFPNYSSELNVNALELDDSALYLCASSLLNSPLHFGNGTRLTVT.

The sequenced CDR3 bases are TGTGCCAGCAGCCAAGAGGACGGGGAGTCAGATACG. Encoded protein: CASSQEDGESDT. The CDR3 reads in full as CASSQEDGESDTQYF. The chain recombines TRBV4-2 with TRBJ2-3, with a possible D match to TRBD2 (5 bases). From the germline J gene comes the end of the CDR3, since the read stops 3 residues before it. This CDR3 has 15 residues. V lost 0 bases and J 4 bases, leaving 11 bases between the germline ends. CDR1 LGHNA and CDR2 YNFKEQ come from the germline V gene.

Turning to this clone: Read coverage stops 3 residues before the CDR3 terminus; the germline J gene supplies the remainder. The rearrangement joins TRBV14 to TRBJ2-4; D might be TRBD2 (5 bases). Germline V gives CDR1 SGHDN, CDR2 FVKESK. This CDR3 has 12 residues. Incomplete CDR3 DNA: TGTGCCACCCGGACGGGGAACTATGGT. Encoded protein: CATRTGNYG. The full CDR3 protein reads CATRTGNYGQYF.

On this clone: The read stops 3 residues short of the end of the CDR3; the missing end is completed from the germline J gene. The V gene is TRBV7-2, the J gene TRBJ2-4; D is possibly TRBD1 (6 bases). The length of the CDR3 is 13 residues. The V gene's germline CDR1 is SGHTA and CDR2 FQGNSA. This CDR3 reads CASSPGRDTGQYF. CDR3 DNA (partial): TGTGCCAGCAGCCCAGGCCGGGACACTGGT.

A remark on this clone: With the read ending 3 residues before the CDR3 end, the germline J gene is used to fill in that end. This chain connects TRBV5-1 to TRBJ1-1; D might be TRBD1 (5 bases). The CDR3 spans 13 residues. Germline V gene lookup returns CDR1 SGHRS and CDR2 YFSETQ. Trimming left V 0 bases short and J 6 bases short, with 9 bases between. The CDR3 DNA, read in part, is TGCGCCAGCAGCTTGGCTGGGGCGGCTGAA. Translating gives CASSLAGAAE. The whole CDR3 protein is CASSLAGAAEAFF. Combining the CDR3 with reference TRBV5-1 and TRBJ1-1 gives the whole variable domain KAGVTQTPRYLIKTRGQQVTLSCSPISGHRSVSWYQQTPGQGLQFLFEYFSETQRNKGNFPGRFSGRQFSNSRSEMNVSTLELGDSALYLCASSLAGAAEAFFGQGTRLTVV.

About this clone itself: Sequencing ends 3 residues short of the CDR3 end; the germline J gene provides the rest. The chain uses TRBV10-3 and TRBJ1-2, with D possibly being TRBD1 (5 bases). Germline V CDR1 and CDR2: ENHRY, SYGVKD. This CDR3 is 13 amino acids long. Trimming pared 5 bases from V and 1 base from J, leaving 8 bases between. CDR3 protein: CAISLDINYGYTF. The CDR3 DNA, read in part, is TGTGCCATCAGTTTGGACATTAACTATGGC.

As concerns this clone: The read gets to within 3 residues of the CDR3 end, and the germline J gene fills in the rest. The rearrangement joins TRBV6-1 to TRBJ1-2; 7 nucleotides match TRBD1. There are 15 residues in the CDR3. Germline V gives CDR1 MNHNS, CDR2 SASEGT. The part of the CDR3 DNA that was read is TGTGCCAGCAGTGAAGCCGGGACAGCAACCTACGAC. Amino acids: CASSEAGTATYD. The whole CDR3 reads CASSEAGTATYDYTF.

To note about this clone: The read falls 3 residues short of the CDR3 end, and the missing part is taken from the germline J gene. The gene calls are TRBV5-5 and TRBJ2-7; 7 bases align to TRBD1. The CDR3 loop spans 14 amino acids. The junction had 6 bases not matched to a gene; V was cut back by 3 bases and J by 3 bases. Germline values: CDR1 SGHKS, CDR2 YYEKEE (reference sequence). CDR3 bases read: TGTGCCAGCAGCTCAACCACAGGGGTCTACGAG. It encodes CASSSTTGVYE. The full CDR3 sequence reads CASSSTTGVYEQYF. The full variable domain, rest sourced from reference TRBV5-5 and TRBJ2-7, is DAGVTQSPTHLIKTRGQQVTLRCSPISGHKSVSWYQQVLGQGPQFIFQYYEKEERGRGNFPDRFSARQFPNYSSELNVNALLLGDSALYLCASSSTTGVYEQYFGPGTRLTVT.

This CDR3 is CASTLSTPNQPQHF. The CDR3 bases that were read are TGTGCCAGCACCTTGAGTACACCCAATCAGCCC. The chain couples TRBV6-8 to TRBJ1-5; D ambiguous. Read data end 3 residues before the CDR3 end; the end is taken from the germline J gene. The length of the CDR3 is 14 residues. Germline CDR1 MNHGY, CDR2 SAAAGT. Trimming took off 7 bases at V and 3 bases at J, with 13 bases between the two ends.

A word on this clone: The CDR3 end is not reached by the read, which stops 3 residues before it; the germline J gene fills it in. This chain connects TRBV7-3 to TRBJ1-2, with 7 positions matching TRBD1. CDR1 and CDR2 from the germline V gene are SGHTA and FQGTGA. The CDR3 loop spans 16 amino acids. The CDR3 loop is CASSPSGDSPAWGYTF. The DNA read from the CDR3 is TGTGCCAGCAGCCCCTCCGGGGACAGCCCTGCATGGGGT.

Concerning this clone itself: The read stops 3 residues short of the end of the CDR3; the missing end is completed from the germline J gene. The chain combines TRBV7-9 with TRBJ2-5; 8 bases match TRBD1. The J segment lost 2 bases and the V segment lost 3 bases, leaving 2 bases of the junction unmatched. This CDR3 spans 14 amino acids. Germline-derived CDR1 and CDR2 are SEHNR and FQNEAQ (reference sequence). The part of the CDR3 DNA that was read is TGTGCCAGCAGCTTGCGGACAGGGCAAGAGACC. Protein product: CASSLRTGQET. The complete CDR3 sequence is CASSLRTGQETQYF. The entire variable domain, with the rest obtained from reference TRBV7-9 and TRBJ2-5, is as follows: DTGVSQNPRHKITKRGQNVTFRCDPISEHNRLYWYRQTLGQGPEFLTYFQNEAQLEKSRLLSDRFSAERPKGSFSTLEIQRTEQGDSAMYLCASSLRTGQETQYFGPGTRLLVL.

The CDR3 bases that were read are TGCAGTGCTAATCCGGGGGGCCGTGATGAG. Protein sequence: CSANPGGRDE. The entire CDR3 is CSANPGGRDEQFF. This chain uses TRBV20-1 with TRBJ2-1, with D possibly TRBD2 on 7 matching bases. The read ends 3 residues early relative to the CDR3; the germline J gene fills the gap. Trimming removed 4 bases from V and 8 bases from J, with 15 bases in between. The germline V gene encodes CDR1 DFQATT and CDR2 SNEGSKA (reference sequence). The CDR3 contains 13 residues.

A remark on this clone: The read ends 3 residues shy of where the CDR3 ends; the end is completed using the germline J gene. The rearrangement joins TRBV5-6 to TRBJ1-1; 9 nucleotides match TRBD1. CDR1 is SGHDT and CDR2 is YYEEEE in the germline V gene. After removal of 4 bases from V and 4 bases from J, the junction contained 8 bases not matched to a gene. CDR3 length equals 15 residues. CDR3 DNA, as far as it was read: TGTGCCAGCAGCGGGCGGGACAGGGTTATCACTGAA. Its translation is CASSGRDRVITE. The full CDR3 protein reads CASSGRDRVITEAFF. The full variable domain, its missing parts supplied by reference TRBV5-6 and TRBJ1-1, is DAGVTQSPTHLIKTRGQQVTLRCSPKSGHDTVSWYQQALGQGPQFIFQYYEEEERQRGNFPDRFSGHQFPNYSSELNVNALLLGDSALYLCASSGRDRVITEAFFGQGTRLTVV.

Points on this clone: The sequenced fragment ends 3 residues before the CDR3 boundary, so the rest is inferred from the germline J gene. The chain has TRBV2 and TRBJ1-5; no firm D call. The germline CDR1 and CDR2 sequences are SNHLY and FYNNEI. The V end was cut by 1 base, the J end by 0 bases, with 7 bases between. This CDR3 is built from 15 residues. The CDR3 bases that were read are TGTGCCAGCAGTGAAGTTAGGGTTAGCAATCAGCCC. Amino acid sequence: CASSEVRVSNQP. The whole CDR3 is CASSEVRVSNQPQHF.

Regarding this clone: Germline and junction disagree at one end, which may indicate a read error. The sequenced fragment ends 3 residues before the CDR3 boundary, so the rest is inferred from the germline J gene. The sample holds other DNA sequences that translate to the same CDR3. The V and J genes are TRBV7-9 and TRBJ1-3, with D tentatively TRBD1 (5 bases). The germline V gene has CDR1 SEHNR and CDR2 FQNEAQ (reference sequence). The CDR3 spans 13 residues. Here the CDR3 reads CASSRGEGNTIYF. The DNA read from the CDR3 is TGTGCCAGCAGCAGGGGAGAGGGAAACACT.

CDR3 sequence: CASSAYRGLVQPQHF. The CDR3 DNA, read in part, is TGTGCCAGCAGCGCATACAGGGGGCTTGTTCAGCCC. This chain connects TRBV5-8 to TRBJ1-5, with TRBD1 matching over 9 bases. The CDR3 end lies 3 residues beyond the end of the read and is filled in from the germline J gene. This CDR3 contains 15 residues. V lost 4 bases, J lost 6 bases, and 8 bases stayed unmatched. Germline V lookup: CDR1 SGHTS, CDR2 YDEGEE.

Details on this clone: The read stops 3 residues short of the end of the CDR3; the missing end is completed from the germline J gene. The chain couples TRBV7-3 to TRBJ2-4; 8 nucleotides align to TRBD1. The CDR3 covers 14 residues. In germline, CDR1 is SGHTA, CDR2 FQGTGA. CDR3 in amino acids: CASSLQGAGETQYF. Partial CDR3 DNA: TGTGCCAGCAGCTTACAGGGGGCAGGAGAGACT.